The 26 T cell receptor beta chains listed next were all sequenced from one sample in a study of blood T cell repertoires in COVID-19. Assay: immunoSEQ multiplex PCR; the TCRdb copy retains only in-frame clones and omits some. The sample lists about 230,000 clones; around 84% were seen once. The sample consisted of peripheral blood. These receptors all stem from a man in his forties with acute or convalescent COVID-19.

The chain joins TRBV4-3 to TRBJ1-1; TRBD1 is a possible D gene (6 bases). Germline V gene data show CDR1 as LGHNA and CDR2 as YSLEER. V was trimmed by 0 bases and J by 11 bases, leaving 16 bases between them. This CDR3 has 14 amino acids. The CDR3 sequence is CASSQDTRGSDAFF. The CDR3 DNA reads as TGCGCCAGCAGCCAAGATACTAGGGGGTCGGATGCTTTCTTT.

This clone has only a few counts. The chain recombines TRBV2 with TRBJ1-1; D gene uncertain. The CDR3 loop spans 14 amino acids. Trimming left V 9 bases short and J 0 bases short, with 14 bases between. The germline CDR1 and CDR2 sequences are SNHLY and FYNNEI. CDR3 sequence: CARKQARMNTEAFF. The CDR3 DNA sequence: TGTGCCAGAAAGCAGGCCAGGATGAACACTGAAGCTTTCTTT. Full variable domain (rest looked up from reference TRBV2 and TRBJ1-1): EPEVTQTPSHQVTQMGQEVILRCVPISNHLYFYWYRQILGQKVEFLVSFYNNEISEKSEIFDDQFSVERPDGSNFTLKIRSTKLEDSAMYFCARKQARMNTEAFFGQGTRLTVV.

The rearrangement uses TRBV28 and TRBJ1-2; 8 nucleotides agree with TRBD1. In germline, CDR1 is MDHEN, CDR2 SYDVKM. V shed 5 bases, J shed 8 bases, and the junction held 4 bases outside the gene matches. The CDR3 spans 12 residues. CDR3 nucleotides: TGTGCCAGCAGTCCACAGGGGGAAGGCTACACCTTC. This translates into CASSPQGEGYTF.

This chain uses TRBV5-4 with TRBJ1-2; D may be TRBD1 (5 bases). Germline V lookup: CDR1 SGHNT, CDR2 YYREEE (reference sequence). The CDR3 totals 13 residues. V gave up 4 bases and J gave up 2 bases, with 9 bases separating them. This CDR3 reads CASSPDNNYGYTF. The CDR3 bases are TGTGCCAGCAGCCCGGACAACAACTATGGCTACACCTTC.

As DNA, the CDR3 is TGTGCCAGCGGAGATCCCAGGGCTCCTGGAAACACCATATATTTT. It yields the protein CASGDPRAPGNTIYF. The chain uses TRBV6-5 and TRBJ1-3, with a possible D match to TRBD1 (5 bases). V was trimmed by 8 bases and J by 2 bases, leaving 16 bases between them. The CDR3 covers 15 residues. The germline gives CDR1 MNHEY, CDR2 SVGAGI.

V and J are TRBV13 and TRBJ2-5; 11 nucleotides align to TRBD2. The CDR3 runs 15 residues. Germline V gives CDR1 PRHDT, CDR2 FYEKMQ (reference sequence). The ends lost 5 bases at V and 4 bases at J; junction bases unmatched: 6. The CDR3: CASSLSGGASETQYF. CDR3 in DNA: TGTGCCAGCAGCCTTAGCGGGGGGGCGTCAGAGACCCAGTACTTC.

The rearrangement joins TRBV11-2 to TRBJ2-2; TRBD2 is a possible D gene (6 bases). V dropped 5 bases and J dropped 4 bases, with 17 bases sitting between them. This CDR3 spans 16 amino acids. The germline V gene encodes CDR1 SGHAT and CDR2 FQNNGV. The CDR3 bases are TGTGCCAGCAGCGCGAGACGGCAAGCGGGCACCGGGGAGCTGTTTTTT. It translates to CASSARRQAGTGELFF.

This clone was found once. The rearrangement links TRBV4-1 to TRBJ2-1; 10 bases are a match to TRBD2. The CDR3 is 16 residues long. V lost 5 bases to trimming and J lost 7 bases; unmatched junction nucleotides: 11. Germline V CDR1 and CDR2: MGHRA, YSYEKL. CDR3 coding DNA: TGCGCCAGCAGCTCCCCCGGGACTAGCGATTCTAATGAGCAGTTCTTC. It specifies CASSSPGTSDSNEQFF.

This chain links TRBV19 with TRBJ1-1, with D unresolved. CDR1 and CDR2 from the germline V gene are LNHDA and SQIVND (reference sequence). V shed 4 bases and J shed 0 bases, with 6 bases lying between them. The CDR3 contains 13 residues. CDR3 nucleotide sequence: TGTGCCAGTAGTAATTCTCTGAACACTGAAGCTTTCTTT. Protein: CASSNSLNTEAFF.

Points on this clone: The sample has other DNA sequences that encode this CDR3 too. The rearrangement links TRBV2 to TRBJ1-2; 8 bases align to TRBD1. CDR1 and CDR2 from the germline V gene are SNHLY and FYNNEI. This CDR3 spans 15 amino acids. J gave up 11 bases and V 3 bases, and 14 bases lay outside the gene matches. The CDR3 bases are TGTGCCAGCAGTGACGGGGGCAGGGGGCGAGGTGGTTACACCTTC. Its translation is CASSDGGRGRGGYTF.

The chain employs TRBV7-9 and TRBJ2-6, with D unclear. V was pared by 8 bases and J by 0 bases, with 17 bases between. Germline V gene sequence: CDR1 SEHNR, CDR2 FQNEAQ (reference sequence). This CDR3 has 17 amino acids. CDR3: CASPIAIDNSGANVLTF. The DNA for the CDR3 is TGTGCCAGCCCGATTGCCATCGACAACTCTGGGGCCAACGTCCTGACTTTC.

This chain links TRBV4-3 with TRBJ1-2; no firm D call. CDR1 and CDR2 (germline): LGHNA, YSLEER. Trimming stripped 0 bases from V and 0 bases from J, with 8 bases between. The CDR3 has 15 residues. The CDR3 DNA sequence: TGCGCCAGCAGCCAAGATTTTTCTTCTAACTATGGCTACACCTTC. Translation: CASSQDFSSNYGYTF.

The CDR3 DNA sequence: TGTGCCAGCGCTACAGGGGTGTCGGATCAGCCCCAGCATTTT. It specifies CASATGVSDQPQHF. This chain links TRBV6-6 with TRBJ1-5; 7 nucleotides align to TRBD1. This CDR3 comprises 14 residues. Germline CDR1 is MNHNY and CDR2 is SVGAGI (reference sequence). Trimming took 8 bases from V and 5 from J; bases not matched to a gene: 9.

This chain uses TRBV6-5 with TRBJ1-3, with a weak D call TRBD1 (5 bases). Germline V gives CDR1 MNHEY, CDR2 SVGAGI. This CDR3 contains 16 residues. Trimming took off 2 bases at V and 0 bases at J, with 11 bases between the two ends. The CDR3 spells CASSYRQGYSGNTIYF. Here the CDR3 DNA reads TGTGCCAGCAGTTACAGGCAGGGTTACTCTGGAAACACCATATATTTT.

The chain uses TRBV5-5 and TRBJ1-1; TRBD1 is a possible D gene (6 bases). The ends were cut back, 0 bases at V and 5 bases at J, with 14 bases in the middle. The CDR3 runs to 15 residues. Germline CDR1 SGHKS, CDR2 YYEKEE (reference sequence). Here the CDR3 DNA reads TGTGCCAGCAGCTTGGACAGGGTGAGGTTAACTGAAGCTTTCTTT. It specifies CASSLDRVRLTEAFF.

The V gene is TRBV29-1, the J gene TRBJ2-2; 8 bases align to TRBD2. Germline loops: CDR1 SQVTM, CDR2 ANQGSEA. V shed 6 bases, J shed 5 bases, and the junction held 5 bases outside the gene matches. The CDR3 runs 13 residues. Here the CDR3 DNA reads TGCAGCGTGACCCCGGGGGGGACCGGGGAGCTGTTTTTT. It yields the protein CSVTPGGTGELFF.

The gene calls are TRBV15 and TRBJ1-4, with D uncertain. The V gene's germline CDR1 is LNHNV and CDR2 YYDKDF (reference sequence). Trimming cost V 1 base and J 0 bases, with 12 bases left between them. The CDR3 covers 17 residues. The CDR3 here is CATSRGAGIATNEKLFF. The CDR3 DNA is TGTGCCACCAGCAGAGGGGCCGGGATAGCAACTAATGAAAAACTGTTTTTT.

This chain connects TRBV28 to TRBJ2-7; possibly TRBD2 for D (6 bases). This CDR3 is built from 15 residues. CDR1 MDHEN and CDR2 SYDVKM come from the germline V gene. V lost 5 bases and J lost 3, with 17 bases in between. The CDR3 region is CASSASRGFIYEQYF. CDR3 nucleotides: TGTGCCAGCAGTGCGTCCCGGGGGTTTATCTACGAGCAGTACTTC.

The gene calls are TRBV6-2 or TRBV6-3 and TRBJ1-1; tentative D call: TRBD1 (6 bases). V was shortened by 7 bases and J by 6 bases, with 18 bases between the two germline ends. The germline V gene has CDR1 MNHEY and CDR2 SVGEGT. The CDR3 totals 14 residues. As DNA, the CDR3 is TGTGCCAGCACCCCGGGGGCACAGGCTCCTGAAGCTTTCTTT. Its translation: CASTPGAQAPEAFF.

Only a few counts were recorded for this clone. V gene TRBV19 combines with J gene TRBJ2-7; 9 nucleotides agree with TRBD1. CDR1 is LNHDA, CDR2 SQIVND, per germline (reference sequence). The ends lost 5 bases at V and 3 bases at J; junction bases unmatched: 8. CDR3 length equals 15 residues. CDR3: CASSRAGTGNYEQYF. DNA for the CDR3: TGTGCCAGTAGTCGAGCCGGGACAGGGAACTACGAGCAGTACTTC.

The rearrangement links TRBV6-2 or TRBV6-3 to TRBJ2-5; 7 bases are shared with TRBD2. Germline V gene data show CDR1 as MNHEY and CDR2 as SVGEGT. CDR3 length: 16 residues. The V and J ends lost 5 bases and 1 base, in that order; junction bases with no gene match: 10. CDR3 protein: CASSLSAGPGQETQYF. The CDR3 DNA sequence: TGTGCCAGCAGTCTCTCAGCGGGGCCCGGCCAAGAGACCCAGTACTTC.

The chain carries TRBV6-5 and TRBJ1-5; D is undetermined. The ends were cut back, 7 bases at V and 2 bases at J, with 15 bases in the middle. CDR1 is MNHEY and CDR2 is SVGAGI in the germline V gene. The CDR3 runs 15 residues. This CDR3 reads CASTSYGNRNQPQHF. In DNA form, the CDR3 reads TGTGCCAGCACCTCGTACGGGAATCGCAATCAGCCCCAGCATTTT.

The rearrangement links TRBV7-9 to TRBJ1-1; 7 positions agree with TRBD1. There are 14 residues in the CDR3. After removal of 3 bases from V and 1 base from J, the junction contained 2 bases not matched to a gene. Germline CDR1 and CDR2: SEHNR and FQNEAQ (reference sequence). CDR3 DNA: TGTGCCAGCAGCTTTACAGGGGCGAACACTGAAGCTTTCTTT. Amino acids: CASSFTGANTEAFF.

The rearrangement joins TRBV27 to TRBJ1-4; 7 nucleotides align to TRBD1. This CDR3 has 15 amino acids. V dropped 0 bases and J dropped 8; count of bases not matched to a gene: 6. Germline CDR1 is MNHEY and CDR2 is SMNVEV (reference sequence). CDR3: CASSLSQGRYEKLFF. The CDR3 DNA follows: TGTGCCAGCAGTTTATCACAGGGGAGGTACGAAAAACTGTTTTTT.

The rearrangement uses TRBV9 and TRBJ2-5, with a weak D call TRBD2 (6 bases). V was shortened by 2 bases and J by 0 bases, with 8 bases between the two germline ends. The CDR3 is made up of 14 amino acids. Germline CDR1 and CDR2: SGDLS and YYNGEE. The CDR3 here is CASSVGGNQETQYF. The CDR3 DNA reads as TGTGCCAGCAGCGTTGGCGGGAACCAAGAGACCCAGTACTTC.

The gene calls are TRBV7-2 and TRBJ1-2; 8 bases line up with TRBD1. The J segment lost 5 bases and the V segment lost 5 bases, leaving 16 bases of the junction unmatched. The CDR3 runs to 17 residues. CDR1 and CDR2 from the germline V gene are SGHTA and FQGNSA. CDR3 sequence: CASSHPASGTGIYGYTF. The DNA for the CDR3 is TGTGCCAGCAGCCATCCCGCATCGGGGACAGGAATATATGGCTACACCTTC.